This T cell receptor (beta chain) was identified in a study of T-cell memory formation after mild COVID-19. Study-level information: TCR clusters were mostly donor specific.

Via MiXCR, TCRdb re-called the 5' RACE reads, giving one row per CDR3 protein. The data contain 390,000 or so distinct CDR3 sequences, about 17% of them singletons. The V segment lost 5 bases and the J segment 4 bases; nucleotides outside the gene matches: 1. Germline lookup yields CDR1 ENHRY and CDR2 SYGVKD. There are 12 residues in the CDR3. This clonotype was counted between two and nine times. This chain uses TRBV10-3 with TRBJ1-2; 7 bases are a match to TRBD1. The TCR comes from a man younger than 35 who had mild COVID-19 (a few samples of this study predate the infection). Cell type and time point are not known. The sequenced sample was PBMCs or a T cell subset sorted from them (not recorded which). This chain's CDR3 is CAISRDSYGYTF. CDR3 DNA sequence: TGTGCCATCAGTCGGGACAGCTATGGCTACACCTTC.